This T cell receptor (beta chain) emerged from a study of blood T cell repertoires in COVID-19. Study-wide context: COVID-19 samples collected from the United States, Italy and Spain covered acute and convalescent phases. T cells, B-cell-depleted T cells, or PBMCs supplied cDNA or gDNA.

During active infection, Seattle patients enrolled and were then monitored through disease. Produced via immunoSEQ multiplex PCR; TCRdb's table is partial and in-frame only. The sample contains roughly 200,000 clones, about 88% of which appear only once. Trimming took 2 bases from V and 1 from J, leaving 4 bases between them. The CDR3 covers 13 residues. This sequence joins TRBV12-3 or TRBV12-4 and TRBJ2-3; D uncertain. Material for sequencing was peripheral blood. This sequence originates from a woman aged 50 to 65 with COVID-19, enrolled during active disease. In DNA form, the CDR3 reads TGTGCCAGCAGTTTACCGGGCACAGATACGCAGTATTTT. Translating gives CASSLPGTDTQYF.